The count of the clone carrying this T cell receptor (beta chain) is one. Germline loops: CDR1 KGHSH, CDR2 LQKENI. The CDR3 sequence is 11 residues long. Trimming removed 3 bases at V and 5 bases at J, with 4 bases between. The entry originates in a study of blood T cell repertoires in COVID-19. Study overall: PBMCs, B-cell-depleted T cells, or T cells were the source of the cDNA or gDNA that made up the material.

Some clones are missing from TCRdb's copy, which holds only in-frame ones; the method was immunoSEQ multiplex PCR. The sample lists approximately 200,000 clones, about 84% occurring once. The sequence came from a woman between 35 and 50 years old with acute COVID-19. The genes are TRBV18 and TRBJ2-5; D uncertain. Material for sequencing was PBMCs or T cells enriched from blood (not recorded which). The CDR3 region has the DNA TGTGCCAGCTCACCCGGGGAGACCCAGTACTTC. Protein product: CASSPGETQYF.